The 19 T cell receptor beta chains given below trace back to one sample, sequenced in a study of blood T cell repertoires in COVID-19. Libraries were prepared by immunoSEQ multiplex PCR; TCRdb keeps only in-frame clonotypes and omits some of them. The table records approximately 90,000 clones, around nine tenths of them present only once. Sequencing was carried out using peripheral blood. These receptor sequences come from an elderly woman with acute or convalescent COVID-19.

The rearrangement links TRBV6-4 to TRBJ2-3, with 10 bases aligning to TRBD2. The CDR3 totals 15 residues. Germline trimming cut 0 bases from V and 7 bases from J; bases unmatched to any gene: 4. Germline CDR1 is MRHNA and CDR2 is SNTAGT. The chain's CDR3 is CASSDSSGGAHTQYF. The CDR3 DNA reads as TGTGCCAGCAGTGACTCGAGCGGGGGGGCCCATACGCAGTATTTT.

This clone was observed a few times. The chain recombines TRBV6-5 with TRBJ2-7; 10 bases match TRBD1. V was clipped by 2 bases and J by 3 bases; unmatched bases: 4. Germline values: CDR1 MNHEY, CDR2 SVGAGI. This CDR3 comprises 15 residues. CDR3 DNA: TGTGCCAGCAGTTACGGACAGGGGGGAAACTACGAGCAGTACTTC. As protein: CASSYGQGGNYEQYF.

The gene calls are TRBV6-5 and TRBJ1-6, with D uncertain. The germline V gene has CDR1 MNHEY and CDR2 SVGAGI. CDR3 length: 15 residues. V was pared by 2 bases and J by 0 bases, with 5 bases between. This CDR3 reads CASSYGSSYNSPLHF. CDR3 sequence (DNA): TGTGCCAGCAGTTACGGGAGCTCCTATAATTCACCCCTCCACTTT.

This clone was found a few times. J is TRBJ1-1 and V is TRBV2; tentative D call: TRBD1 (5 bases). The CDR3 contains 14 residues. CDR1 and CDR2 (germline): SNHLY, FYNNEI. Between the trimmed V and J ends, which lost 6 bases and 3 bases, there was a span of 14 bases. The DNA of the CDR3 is TGTGCCAGCAGGGCCCAGGGAGGAGACACTGAAGCTTTCTTT. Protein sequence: CASRAQGGDTEAFF.

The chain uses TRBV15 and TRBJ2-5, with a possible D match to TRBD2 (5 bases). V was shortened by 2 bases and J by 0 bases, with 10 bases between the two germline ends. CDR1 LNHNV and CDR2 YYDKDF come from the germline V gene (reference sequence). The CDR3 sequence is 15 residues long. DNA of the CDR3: TGTGCCACCAGCAGAAGTTACGGGGACCAAGAGACCCAGTACTTC. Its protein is CATSRSYGDQETQYF.

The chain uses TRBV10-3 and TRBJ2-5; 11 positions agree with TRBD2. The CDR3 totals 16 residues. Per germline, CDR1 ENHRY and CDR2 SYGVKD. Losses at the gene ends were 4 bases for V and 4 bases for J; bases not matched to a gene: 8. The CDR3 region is CAISVSGGAILETQYF. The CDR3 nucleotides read TGTGCCATCAGTGTTAGCGGGGGGGCAATCTTAGAGACCCAGTACTTC.

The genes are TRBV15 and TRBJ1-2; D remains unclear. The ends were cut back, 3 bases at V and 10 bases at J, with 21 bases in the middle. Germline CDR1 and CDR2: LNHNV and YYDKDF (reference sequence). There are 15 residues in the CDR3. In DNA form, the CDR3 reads TGTGCCACCAGCAGTAATCACGAGGGCGTTATGTACTACACCTTC. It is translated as CATSSNHEGVMYYTF.

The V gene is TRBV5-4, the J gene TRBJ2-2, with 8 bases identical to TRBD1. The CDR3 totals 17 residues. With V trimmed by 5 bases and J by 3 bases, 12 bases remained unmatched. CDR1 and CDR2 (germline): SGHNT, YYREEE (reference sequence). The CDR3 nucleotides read TGTGCCAGCAGAAAAACAGGGGGTCCTACTTACACCGGGGAGCTGTTTTTT. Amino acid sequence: CASRKTGGPTYTGELFF.

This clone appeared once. The chain's CDR3 is CASSRQGQGFEQYF. CDR3 sequence (DNA): TGCGCCAGCAGCCGTCAAGGACAGGGTTTCGAGCAGTACTTC. The chain joins TRBV4-1 to TRBJ2-7; TRBD1 aligns across 8 bases. This CDR3 comprises 14 residues. The trim removed 4 bases at V and 6 bases at J, leaving 8 bases unmatched. Germline V gene sequence: CDR1 MGHRA, CDR2 YSYEKL.

Here the CDR3 reads CASSEAQAFYSNQPQHF. For the CDR3, the DNA is TGTGCCAGCAGTGAAGCGCAGGCTTTCTATAGCAATCAGCCCCAGCATTTT. The rearrangement joins TRBV6-1 to TRBJ1-5; D gene uncertain. The CDR3 extends over 17 amino acids. Trimming stripped 0 bases from V and 0 bases from J, with 12 bases between. In germline, CDR1 is MNHNS, CDR2 SASEGT.

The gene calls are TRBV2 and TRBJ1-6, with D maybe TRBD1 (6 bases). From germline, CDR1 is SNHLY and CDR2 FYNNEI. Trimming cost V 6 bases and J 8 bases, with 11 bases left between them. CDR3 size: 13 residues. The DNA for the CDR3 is TGTGCCAGCAGGACAGGTAGAGATTCACCCCTCCACTTT. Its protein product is CASRTGRDSPLHF. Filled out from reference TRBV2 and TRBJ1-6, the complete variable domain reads EPEVTQTPSHQVTQMGQEVILRCVPISNHLYFYWYRQILGQKVEFLVSFYNNEISEKSEIFDDQFSVERPDGSNFTLKIRSTKLEDSAMYFCASRTGRDSPLHFGNGTRLTVT.

CDR3 coding DNA: TGTGCCACCAGTTCCGCACGACTGGGAGGGCCAGATACGCAGTATTTT. Its translation: CATSSARLGGPDTQYF. The chain is built from TRBV24-1 and TRBJ2-3; 7 nucleotides agree with TRBD2. V was clipped by 6 bases and J by 4 bases; unmatched bases: 12. The CDR3 contains 16 residues. CDR1 and CDR2 from the germline V gene are KGHDR and SFDVKD.

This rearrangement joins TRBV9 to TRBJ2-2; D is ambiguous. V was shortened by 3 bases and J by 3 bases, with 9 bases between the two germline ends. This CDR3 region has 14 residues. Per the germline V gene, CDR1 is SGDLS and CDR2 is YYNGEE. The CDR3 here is CASSALRDTGELFF. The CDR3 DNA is TGTGCCAGCAGCGCGCTCCGGGACACCGGGGAGCTGTTTTTT. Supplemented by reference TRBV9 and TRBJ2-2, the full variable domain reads DSGVTQTPKHLITATGQRVTLRCSPRSGDLSVYWYQQSLDQGLQFLIQYYNGEERAKGNILERFSAQQFPDLHSELNLSSLELGDSALYFCASSALRDTGELFFGEGSRLTVL.

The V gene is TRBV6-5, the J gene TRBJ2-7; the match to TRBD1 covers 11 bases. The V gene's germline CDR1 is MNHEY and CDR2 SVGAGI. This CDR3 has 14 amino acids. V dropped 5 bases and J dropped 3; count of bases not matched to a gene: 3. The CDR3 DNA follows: TGTGCCAGCAGTAGGGACAGGGGGAGCTACGAGCAGTACTTC. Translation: CASSRDRGSYEQYF.

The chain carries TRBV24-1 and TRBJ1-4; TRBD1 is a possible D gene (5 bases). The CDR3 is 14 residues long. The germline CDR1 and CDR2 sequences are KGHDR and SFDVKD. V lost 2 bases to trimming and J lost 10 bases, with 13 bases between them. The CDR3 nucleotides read TGTGCCACCAGTGATTGGGGAGGGGTAGGAAAACTGTTTTTT. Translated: CATSDWGGVGKLFF.

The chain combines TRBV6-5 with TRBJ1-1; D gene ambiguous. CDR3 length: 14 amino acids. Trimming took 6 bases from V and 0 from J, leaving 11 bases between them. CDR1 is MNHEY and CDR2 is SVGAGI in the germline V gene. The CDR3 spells CASSPAVLNTEAFF. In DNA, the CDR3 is TGTGCCAGCAGCCCCGCGGTCCTGAACACTGAAGCTTTCTTT.

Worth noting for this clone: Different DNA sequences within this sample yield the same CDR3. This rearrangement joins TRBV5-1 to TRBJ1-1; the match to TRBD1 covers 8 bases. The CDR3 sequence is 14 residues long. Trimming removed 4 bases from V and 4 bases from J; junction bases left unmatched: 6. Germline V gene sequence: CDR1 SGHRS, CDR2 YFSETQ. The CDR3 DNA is TGCGCCAGCAGCATACAGGGGGGTGGCACTGAAGCTTTCTTT. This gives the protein CASSIQGGGTEAFF.

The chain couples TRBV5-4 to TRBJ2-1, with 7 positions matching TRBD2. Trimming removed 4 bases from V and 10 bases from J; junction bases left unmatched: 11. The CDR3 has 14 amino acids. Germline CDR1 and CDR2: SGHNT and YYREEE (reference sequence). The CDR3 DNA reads TGTGCCAGCAGCCTTGAGCGGGGCCGCCAAGAGCAGTTCTTC. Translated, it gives CASSLERGRQEQFF.

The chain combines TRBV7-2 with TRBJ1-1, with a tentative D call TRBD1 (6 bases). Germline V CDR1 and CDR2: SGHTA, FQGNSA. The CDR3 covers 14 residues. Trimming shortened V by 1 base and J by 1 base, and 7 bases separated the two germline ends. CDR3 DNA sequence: TGTGCCAGCAGCTTAGGGACAGCGAACACTGAAGCTTTCTTT. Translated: CASSLGTANTEAFF. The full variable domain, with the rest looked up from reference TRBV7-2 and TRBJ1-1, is GAGVSQSPSNKVTEKGKDVELRCDPISGHTALYWYRQSLGQGLEFLIYFQGNSAPDKSGLPSDRFSAERTGGSVSTLTIQRTQQEDSAVYLCASSLGTANTEAFFGQGTRLTVV.